This record concerns one T cell receptor beta chain sequence. This clone was recorded a few times. There is no known antigen for this receptor. Qualities for individual bases were not recorded, and no much larger clone is one base off. The cohort comprised 710 or so healthy bone marrow donors. All cohort members were sampled while nominally healthy, although unrecorded immune exposures were likely present. The donor was CMV seropositive and belonged to the group of around 300 seropositive cohort members. A peripheral blood sample was provided by each donor, and peripheral blood mononuclear cells were used for TCR beta sequencing. Genomic DNA was extracted from the blood cell samples with the Qiagen DNeasy Blood Extraction Kit. The entry originates in a study of cytomegalovirus exposure and HLA in healthy donors (dated by TCRdb to 2016 to 2017). About the investigation overall: In an earlier analysis of fewer than 750 of the donors, less than 350 Gb of sequence data and 117 million unique TCR beta sequences from 180 million or so T cells were reported. Roughly 300 gigabases of sequencing data and approximately 80 million unique TCR sequences were included in an early release covering 550 to 800 HLA-typed donors. Among the approximately 400 genotyped donors, around 81% belonged to the genetic ancestry cluster associated with self-reported Caucasian donors. The study aimed to test whether signatures of past pathogen exposure could be identified by cataloging public T cell receptors. The T cell repertoires of around 670 subjects were profiled by immunosequencing and related to cytomegalovirus serostatus. Along with the approximately 650-subject first cohort, a separate validation cohort of some 130 different subjects was used. To predict cytomegalovirus infection status, the study brought together high-throughput TCR immunosequencing, statistical association of individual TCRs with disease status, and machine learning. In a later analysis, previously published TCR beta repertoires from 666 donors were re-analyzed and high-resolution HLA genotyping was added so that TCR occurrence patterns could be studied. In the later analysis, no new phenotypic data were used to find candidate immune exposures; instead, reliance was placed on TCR beta sequences and their occurrence across donors. In an earlier analysis of about 590 of the donors, high-throughput TCR beta sequencing was used to judge whether each TCR beta V gene segment behaved as functional or pseudogenic. Donor age, sex, ethnicity and CMV serostatus were compiled together with the repertoire data. Genome-wide SNP genotypes for about 65% of the roughly 670 donors were used in a later genetic analysis, which treated that subset as a discovery cohort. Every repertoire in the discovery cohort had been generated on one and the same sequencing platform. Class I and class II HLA loci were covered by the typing at four-digit resolution. The number of typed donors differed by locus: 629-630 for A, B, C, DRB1 and DQB1; 500 to 550 for DQA1; approximately 610 for DPA1; and about 450 for DPB1. Because of strong linkage in the cohort, five DR-DQ haplotypes were treated as single units for association and clustering. On average, around 240,000 unique TCR beta nucleotide sequences were sequenced per donor among 398 genotyped donors of the cohort, with roughly 18% of those sequences being non-productive. Findings and caveats that apply to the study as a whole: An association between a missense DCLRE1C variant and V-gene and J-gene trimming of TCR beta chains was found in a later genetic analysis and replicated in an independent cohort. The earlier analysis of some 560 of the donors excluded some 15 rarely observed V segments, including chromosome 9 orphons, because counts were too low. The authors suggested that the approach could potentially be generalized to other disease states and immunological phenotypes. Specific HLA alleles were associated with 15,000 to 20,000 TCR beta sequences at a false discovery rate of 0.05 in a later analysis. Compared with equally common non-associated chains, HLA-associated TCR beta chains in a later analysis were more clonally expanded and had lower generation probabilities. According to a later analysis, parvovirus B19, influenza, CMV and Epstein-Barr virus appeared linked to several top co-occurrence clusters. Across donors, most TCR sequences were observed very rarely, whereas some public TCRs were present in many individuals. In a later analysis, the rate of TCR association differed among HLA loci, with DRB1 alleles having the most associated TCRs and HLA-C alleles having the fewest. A cluster of highly shared sequence variants was judged likely to represent a technical artifact of the sequencing pipeline. In an earlier analysis of fewer than 750 of the donors, most TCR beta V segments were observed in productive rearrangements about 90% or about 30% of the time, broadly matching IMGT annotations. Compared with the 666-donor mean, donors in an Asian-associated ancestry cluster had fewer N-insertions in productive TCRs, according to a later genetic analysis. Because HLA typing was unavailable for some donors at each locus, only the typed subset was used in association tests. Assigning TCR associations to individual alleles was difficult when HLA alleles, especially DR and DQ, strongly co-occurred. Cytomegalovirus status was reported to be diagnosed by the classifier with high specificity and sensitivity in both the original and validation cohorts. According to a later analysis, most CMV-associated TCR beta chains appeared to be HLA-restricted, and the HLA associations seemed to be driven largely by CMV exposure. Linkage disequilibrium might explain the correlated functional status among segregating V segments, but an unknown experimental factor could not be excluded. A further reported finding was that TCR beta sequences accurately predicted the HLA-A and HLA-B alleles for most subjects in the first cohort. The study listed approximately 160 TCR beta chains as associated with cytomegalovirus. In this cohort, only TCR beta chains were sequenced, and detectable features were limited by the absence of alpha or paired-chain data. The presence/absence analyses assumed that sequencing depth was roughly uniform across donors, and that assumption may not be true. A few of the identified cytomegalovirus-associated TCR beta chains were confirmed in vitro to be specific for cytomegalovirus antigens. Immune exposure information for the cohort was limited to CMV serostatus.

Library method: the immunoSEQ multiplex PCR assay. For the multiplex PCR, a mixture combining 60 forward primers for TCR Vbeta segments and 13 reverse primers for TCR Jbeta segments was used. Amplification of the CDR3 region of rearranged TCR beta genes was performed with a multiplex PCR assay on genomic DNA. The amplified TCR beta libraries were sequenced on the Illumina HiSeq System as 87-base-pair reads. As for the authors' bioinformatics: Across the 500 to 850 repertoires, a later analysis counted tens of millions of unique TCR beta chains, 9 million to 14 million of which were shared by at least two donors. Raw reads were error-corrected and collapsed into unique sequences by a nearest-neighbor algorithm in which closely related sequences were merged to remove PCR and sequencing errors. Alignment of CDR3 sequences to IMGT reference sequences was used to assign V, D and J gene segments. Each retained sequence needed at least a six-nucleotide match to both a V gene segment and a J gene segment. Rearrangements were classified as productive when the CDR3 lacked stop codons and remained in frame with V and J, and all other rearrangements were classified as non-productive. Following IMGT convention, CDR3 was defined as the stretch from the second conserved V-encoded cysteine to the conserved J-encoded phenylalanine. In an earlier analysis of around 640 of the donors, sequences lacking an unambiguous match to a single V gene segment were excluded. An earlier analysis of about 600 of the donors called V segments functional above 56.7% productive rearrangements and segregating when the between-donor standard deviation exceeded 5%. A statistical classification framework was built to diagnose cytomegalovirus status from the catalog of TCR beta chain sequences. A later analysis assigned V and J genes by comparing TCR nucleotide sequences with IMGT/GENE-DB human TR gene sequences. A later analysis assigned CDR3 sequences and most-parsimonious VDJ recombination scenarios with the TCRdist pipeline. In a later analysis, each TCR beta chain was defined by its CDR3 amino acid sequence together with its V-gene family, and reads without a unique V-gene family were excluded. To address suspected cross-contamination and a sequencing artifact, a later analysis removed over 500 highly shared, low-generation-probability nucleotide sequences. In a later analysis, a clonal expansion index for each public chain was calculated from normalized within-repertoire ranks of inferred template counts. In a later analysis, generation probabilities were computed with a VDJ recombination model fitted to out-of-frame rearrangements, and the resulting probabilities were checked against IGoR. Hypergeometric tests were used in a later analysis to score TCR-TCR, TCR-HLA and TCR-CMV co-occurrence, with a repertoire-size bias correction applied to the TCR pairs. To estimate false discovery rates, a later analysis permuted the HLA or CMV assignments 20 times. In a later analysis, co-occurring TCRs were grouped using DBSCAN, and TCRdist sequence similarity was added for clustering within HLA-allele-positive subsets. Repertoires with fewer than 30,000 or more than 120,000 public chains, plus five repertoires with anomalous nucleotide sharing, were excluded from co-occurrence clustering. TCRdb re-hosts the immuneACCESS table, in-frame sequences only. Its copies lack some clones; in the studies checked, an unresolved V gene accounts for under half of them, and the cause for the rest is not known. For V, J and clone size, that table is used; D and trimming come from the DNA. The table for this sample lists some 150,000 clones; approximately 75% of them were counted only once. 3.7% of the sample rests with the top ten.

The sequenced sample was PBMCs. The receptor's source is a man aged 25 to 45 in good health and CMV-seropositive.

The CDR3 corresponds to CASSQELVAGGIFTLYEQYF. The DNA sequence is TGCGCCAGCAGCCAAGAATTGGTGGCGGGGGGAATTTTTACCTTATACGAGCAGTACTTC. The chain is assembled from TRBV4-3 and TRBJ2-7; TRBD2 fits 8 bases in the junction. Unmatched junction bases come to 20, with V trimmed by 0 bases and J by 4 bases. The CDR3 sequence holds 20 residues, the cysteine and phenylalanine included. The DNA shown is the 60-base CDR3, in frame from base 1. CDR1 LGHNA and CDR2 YSLEER are derived from the germline V gene.